This T cell receptor beta chain was documented in a study of T cell repertoires in cytomegalovirus infection. Study at large: Public TCR beta signatures indicated both CMV infection and matching HLA type. Points from the study as a whole: HLA-C-restricted TCR beta clonotypes specific for CMV led the ex vivo response. People with CMV and the relevant HLA were identified by cumulative public TCR beta family frequency.

TCRdb independently ran MiXCR on the reads; one entry per CDR3 protein. The sample lists about 770,000 distinct CDR3 sequences, approximately 32% occurring once. This clonotype was picked up a small number of times. No antigen is known for it. The junction had 6 bases not matched to a gene; V was cut back by 4 bases and J by 0 bases. CDR3 length equals 17 residues. V is TRBV12-3 or TRBV12-4 and J is TRBJ2-3; 11 nucleotides match TRBD2. The clonotype was recovered from a human donor in good health (CMV status not recorded). Some clones in this sample may be carry-over from other donors' samples. Here the sequenced sample was cultured CD8+ T cells from PBMCs, taken from culture after CMV antigen stimulation. CDR3 sequence (DNA): TGTGCCAGCAGTTCTAGCGGGGGGCCTCCTAGCACAGATACGCAGTATTTT. Its protein is CASSSSGGPPSTDTQYF.